A selection of T cell receptor beta chains follows, all from one sample in a study of T cell responses to AZD1222 COVID-19 vaccine. Sequencing used immunoSEQ multiplex PCR; TCRdb keeps in-frame clones, though not all of them. The data contain approximately 260,000 clones, 90% to 95% of them seen just once; the ten biggest clones take up roughly 0.5%. The sequencing here drew on peripheral blood, taken on day 0 of AZD1222 vaccination. All receptors come from an adult in good health. Each CDR3 is given with its conserved first and last residue. The D gene is left open where the match is weak. Some rows have no size entry. The others give once, few or many, or a class for an expanded clone.

V gene: TRBV24-1; D gene: TRBD2; clone size: NA; J gene: TRBJ2-2; CDR3 DNA: TGTGCCACCAGTGTCCAGGGAGGGAACGGGGAGCTGTTTTTT; CDR3 protein: CATSVQGGNGELFF
V gene: TRBV14; D gene: NA; clone size: once; J gene: TRBJ1-1; CDR3 DNA: TGTGCCAGCAGCCAAGATTGGAACAGCAACACTGAAGCTTTCTTT; CDR3 protein: CASSQDWNSNTEAFF
V gene: TRBV19; D gene: NA; clone size: NA; J gene: TRBJ2-7; CDR3 DNA: TGTGCCAGTAGTGTGGGGAGGGAGCAGTACTTC; CDR3 protein: CASSVGREQYF
V gene: TRBV18; D gene: NA; clone size: NA; J gene: TRBJ2-7; CDR3 DNA: TGTGCCAGCTCAAGCCAGGGGGGTGAGTACGAGCAGTACTTC; CDR3 protein: CASSSQGGEYEQYF
V gene: TRBV4-3; D gene: TRBD2; clone size: NA; J gene: TRBJ2-7; CDR3 DNA: TGCGCCAGCAGCCAATCTTGGGGGGGGACTAGCGGCTCCTACGAGCAGTACTTC; CDR3 protein: CASSQSWGGTSGSYEQYF
V gene: TRBV2; D gene: TRBD1; clone size: NA; J gene: TRBJ2-7; CDR3 DNA: TGTGCCAGCAGTGATGGGACAGGGTTCTACGAGCAGTACTTC; CDR3 protein: CASSDGTGFYEQYF
V gene: TRBV6-2/TRBV6-3; D gene: TRBD2; clone size: NA; J gene: TRBJ2-7; CDR3 DNA: TGTGCCAGCAGCACCCCGGGACTAGCGGGAGGCTACGAGCAGTACTTC; CDR3 protein: CASSTPGLAGGYEQYF
V gene: TRBV2; D gene: NA; clone size: NA; J gene: TRBJ1-2; CDR3 DNA: TGTGCCAGCAGTACCGGACAGAACTATGGCTACACCTTC; CDR3 protein: CASSTGQNYGYTF
V gene: TRBV13; D gene: TRBD1; clone size: NA; J gene: TRBJ2-7; CDR3 DNA: TGTGCCAGCAGCTCCACACAGGGGCCCGAGCAGTACTTC; CDR3 protein: CASSSTQGPEQYF
V gene: TRBV2; D gene: NA; clone size: once; J gene: TRBJ2-2; CDR3 DNA: TGTGCCAGCACCGCAGATCGGGGCACCGGGGAGCTGTTTTTT; CDR3 protein: CASTADRGTGELFF
V gene: TRBV7-9; D gene: TRBD1; clone size: NA; J gene: TRBJ1-1; CDR3 DNA: TGTGCCAGCAGATTTTTGGGGACAGGGGTGAACACTGAAGCTTTCTTT; CDR3 protein: CASRFLGTGVNTEAFF
V gene: TRBV7-2; D gene: NA; clone size: NA; J gene: TRBJ2-1; CDR3 DNA: TGTGCCAGCGGCCAAGTGACCTACAATGAGCAGTTCTTC; CDR3 protein: CASGQVTYNEQFF
V gene: TRBV18; D gene: TRBD2; clone size: NA; J gene: TRBJ2-3; CDR3 DNA: TGTGCCAGCTCACCCTCGACTAGCGGGAGGGGTATGAGGACAGATACGCAGTATTTT; CDR3 protein: CASSPSTSGRGMRTDTQYF
V gene: TRBV18; D gene: NA; clone size: NA; J gene: TRBJ2-4; CDR3 DNA: TGTGCCAGCTCATCTACTAGACAGGAAAACATTCAGTACTTC; CDR3 protein: CASSSTRQENIQYF
V gene: TRBV2; D gene: TRBD1; clone size: NA; J gene: TRBJ2-7; CDR3 DNA: TGTGCCAGCAGTGACAGGGGGCTCTACGAGCAGTACTTC; CDR3 protein: CASSDRGLYEQYF
V gene: TRBV5-1; D gene: TRBD2; clone size: NA; J gene: TRBJ2-1; CDR3 DNA: TGCGCCAGCAGCCCGGGACTAGCGGGCACAAATGAGCAGTTCTTC; CDR3 protein: CASSPGLAGTNEQFF
V gene: TRBV11-2; D gene: TRBD1; clone size: NA; J gene: TRBJ2-7; CDR3 DNA: TGTGCCAGCAGCCCTATATTGCGACAGGGGGCCTACGAGCAGTACTTC; CDR3 protein: CASSPILRQGAYEQYF
V gene: TRBV4-2; D gene: TRBD2; clone size: once; J gene: TRBJ2-1; CDR3 DNA: TGTGCCAGCAGTATAGCTTTAGCGGGAGATAACAATGAGCAGTTCTTC; CDR3 protein: CASSIALAGDNNEQFF
V gene: TRBV9; D gene: NA; clone size: NA; J gene: TRBJ2-1; CDR3 DNA: TGTGCCAGCAGCGAGGGGCCACTTAGCAATGAGCAGTTCTTC; CDR3 protein: CASSEGPLSNEQFF
V gene: TRBV9; D gene: NA; clone size: NA; J gene: TRBJ1-2; CDR3 DNA: TGTGCCAGCAGCTTCGGGACTCCACCTAGGGGCCTTTATGGCTACACCTTC; CDR3 protein: CASSFGTPPRGLYGYTF
V gene: TRBV24-1; D gene: NA; clone size: NA; J gene: TRBJ2-5; CDR3 DNA: TGTGCCACCAGTGACGGGAGTCAAGAGACCCAGTACTTC; CDR3 protein: CATSDGSQETQYF
V gene: TRBV18; D gene: TRBD1; clone size: NA; J gene: TRBJ1-5; CDR3 DNA: TGTGCCAGCTCGCATGGACAGGGAGGCAATCAGCCCCAGCATTTT; CDR3 protein: CASSHGQGGNQPQHF